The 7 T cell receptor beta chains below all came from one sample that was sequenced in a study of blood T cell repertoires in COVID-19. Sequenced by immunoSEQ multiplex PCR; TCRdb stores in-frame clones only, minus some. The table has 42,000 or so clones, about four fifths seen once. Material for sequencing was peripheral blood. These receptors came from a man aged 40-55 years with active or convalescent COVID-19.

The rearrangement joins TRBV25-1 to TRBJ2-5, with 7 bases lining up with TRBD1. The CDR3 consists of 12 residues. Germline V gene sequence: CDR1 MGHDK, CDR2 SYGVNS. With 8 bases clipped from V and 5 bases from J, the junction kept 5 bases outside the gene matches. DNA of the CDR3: TGTGCCAGCCAAGGGGGCGGTGAGACCCAGTACTTC. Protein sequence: CASQGGGETQYF.

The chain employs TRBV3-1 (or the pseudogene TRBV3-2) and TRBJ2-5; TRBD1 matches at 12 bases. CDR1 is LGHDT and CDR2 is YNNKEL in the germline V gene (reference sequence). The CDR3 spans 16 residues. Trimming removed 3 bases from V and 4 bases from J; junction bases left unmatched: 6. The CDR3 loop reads CASSHHRDRGRETQYF. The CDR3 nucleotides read TGTGCCAGCAGCCACCACCGGGACAGGGGGCGAGAGACCCAGTACTTC.

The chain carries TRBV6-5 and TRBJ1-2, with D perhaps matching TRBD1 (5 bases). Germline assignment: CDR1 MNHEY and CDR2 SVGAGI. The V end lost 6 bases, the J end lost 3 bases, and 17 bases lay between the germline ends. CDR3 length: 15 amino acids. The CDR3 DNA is TGTGCCAGCAGCTCGGCGGGGCAGAGATACTATGGCTACACCTTC. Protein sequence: CASSSAGQRYYGYTF.

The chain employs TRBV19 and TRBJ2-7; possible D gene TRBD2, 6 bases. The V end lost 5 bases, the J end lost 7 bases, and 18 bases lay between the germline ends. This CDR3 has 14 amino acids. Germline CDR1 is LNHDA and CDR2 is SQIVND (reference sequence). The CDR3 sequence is CASSPSAGNGEQYF. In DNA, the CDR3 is TGTGCCAGTAGTCCCTCGGCGGGGAATGGGGAGCAGTACTTC.

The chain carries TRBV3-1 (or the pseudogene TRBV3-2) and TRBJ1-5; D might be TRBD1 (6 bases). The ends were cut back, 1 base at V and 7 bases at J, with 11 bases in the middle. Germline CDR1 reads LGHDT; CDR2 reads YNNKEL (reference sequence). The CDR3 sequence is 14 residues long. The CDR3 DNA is TGTGCCAGCAGCCAAGCAGGGGAAGGGCAGCCCCAGCATTTT. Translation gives CASSQAGEGQPQHF.

The CDR3 nucleotides are TGCGCCAGCAGCCAAGAGGGGACACCTGGATCTGGAAACACCATATATTTT. Its protein product is CASSQEGTPGSGNTIYF. V gene TRBV4-3 combines with J gene TRBJ1-3; a weak D match, TRBD1 (6 bases). Germline V gives CDR1 LGHNA, CDR2 YSLEER. The V gene lost 0 bases and the J gene lost 1 base, with 13 bases spanning the gap. The CDR3 contains 17 residues.

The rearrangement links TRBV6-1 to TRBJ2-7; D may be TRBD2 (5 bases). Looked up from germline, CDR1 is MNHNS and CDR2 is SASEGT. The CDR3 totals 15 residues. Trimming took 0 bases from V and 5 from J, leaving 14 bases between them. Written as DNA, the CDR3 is TGTGCCAGCAGTGAAGCCTCCAGGAGGATAAACGAGCAGTACTTC. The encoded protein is CASSEASRRINEQYF.